This T cell receptor beta chain was sequenced during a study of cytotoxic CD8 clonotypes in ibrutinib-treated CLL (TCRdb year 2021). The study in broad terms: The cohort was composed of under 12 relapsed/refractory and roughly 16 treatment-naive patients; IGHV unmutated status was identified in some 17 patients. Samples at response were collected after a median of approximately twelve months of treatment, with a range of about 6 to 36 months. Partial responses were observed in approximately 24 patients and complete responses in 2; after a median follow-up of roughly 62 months, remission was maintained in some 14 patients and progression was observed in some twelve. Longitudinal samples were obtainable from about 30% of the roughly 90 participants in the trial. Cryopreserved peripheral blood mononuclear cells were collected before treatment, at response, and at either disease progression or sustained remission. An average of around 250,000 productive templates and 94,082 productive rearrangements was obtained per sample. Every sample from remission and from progressive disease was obtained while the patients were still on ibrutinib.

Concerning this clone: Its antigen has not been determined. Per-base qualities were not stored, and no clone one base away is much larger.

On a MiSeq, deep resolution sequencing aimed for a depth between 1 in 1 million and 1 in 200,000 T cells, with each clonotype covered 10x on average. The immunoSEQ hsTCRB Kit was used to generate the TCR beta libraries. Regarding the original processing steps: Data were analyzed with ImmunoSEQ Data Assistant and ImmunoSEQ Analyzer, with V, D and J genes assigned per IMGT definitions. Clonality, with values ranging from 0 to 1, was calculated as one minus the normalized Shannon entropy of productive rearrangement frequencies. Only overrepresented clonotypes making up at least 0.05% of each patient's repertoire were included in the public clonotype analysis. Some twelve repertoires from age-matched healthy donors, obtained from immuneACCESS, served as clonality controls. TCRdb re-hosts the immuneACCESS table, in-frame sequences only. Its copies lack some clones; in the studies checked, an unresolved V gene accounts for under half of them, and the cause for the rest is not known. Clone size and V and J calls were adopted from that table, with D and trimming inferred from the DNA. This sample holds 250,000 to 350,000 clones; roughly three quarters were observed only once. The top ten clones comprise approximately 5.1% of the sample.

The time point label corresponds to: progressive disease on ibrutinib. For TCR beta library preparation, roughly 2 micrograms of genomic DNA were extracted from the cryopreserved PBMCs. Longitudinal blood samples from CLL patients on ibrutinib monotherapy underwent high-throughput TCR beta sequencing. The patients were enrolled in a single-center, open-label phase 2 trial of ibrutinib monotherapy. The study at large found these results: At ibrutinib response clonality went up, during sustained remission it held steady, and at progression it dropped back toward baseline. Lymph node repertoires were not examined, and the timing of sampling was not matched between patients in sustained remission and those whose disease progressed. Public clonotypes were found to be uncommon and were observed to contract or remain stable during treatment; the increase in clonality was shown to reflect expansion of private clonotypes at ibrutinib response. Baseline clonality exceeded that of age-matched healthy donors and correlated strongly with circulating CD8+ T-cell counts.

CDR1 KGHSH and CDR2 LQKENI are derived from the germline V gene. V loses 0 bases of germline sequence and J loses 6 bases, and the interval between the two ends is 12 bases. Reading from cysteine to phenylalanine, the CDR3 counts 15 amino acids. Only the CDR3 DNA is retained, 45 bases long and in frame from the first base. This sequence was found in a human donor with chronic lymphocytic leukemia. The chain is encoded by TRBV18 joined to TRBJ2-1; the D gene is possibly TRBD1, with 6 bases matching. The material was PBMCs, obtained at disease progression, from a patient treated with ibrutinib. Here is the DNA: TGTGCCAGCTCACCACCGGGCACAGGGTCCAATGAGCAGTTCTTC. This codes for CASSPPGTGSNEQFF.